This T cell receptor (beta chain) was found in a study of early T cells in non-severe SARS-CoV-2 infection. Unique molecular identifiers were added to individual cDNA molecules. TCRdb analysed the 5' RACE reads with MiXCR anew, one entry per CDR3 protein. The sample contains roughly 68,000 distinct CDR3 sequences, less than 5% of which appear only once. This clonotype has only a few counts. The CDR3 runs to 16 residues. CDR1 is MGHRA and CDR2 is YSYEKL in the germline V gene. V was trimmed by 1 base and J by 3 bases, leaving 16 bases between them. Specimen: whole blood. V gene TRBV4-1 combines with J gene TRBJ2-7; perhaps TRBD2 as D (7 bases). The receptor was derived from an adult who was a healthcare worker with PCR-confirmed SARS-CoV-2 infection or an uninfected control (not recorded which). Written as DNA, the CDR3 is TGCGCCAGCAGCCAAGGGCTGGGGGGGGCCCTCTACGAGCAGTACTTC. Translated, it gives CASSQGLGGALYEQYF.